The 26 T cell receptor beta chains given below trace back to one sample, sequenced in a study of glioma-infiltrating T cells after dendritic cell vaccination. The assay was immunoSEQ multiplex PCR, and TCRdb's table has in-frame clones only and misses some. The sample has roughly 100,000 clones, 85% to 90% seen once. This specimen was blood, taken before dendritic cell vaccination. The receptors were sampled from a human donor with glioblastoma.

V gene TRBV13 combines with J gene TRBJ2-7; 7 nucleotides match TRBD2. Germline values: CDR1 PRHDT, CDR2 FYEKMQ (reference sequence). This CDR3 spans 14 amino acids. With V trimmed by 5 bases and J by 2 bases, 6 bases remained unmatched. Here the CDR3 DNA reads TGTGCCAGCAGCCATCGGGACTATCCCTACGAGCAGTACTTC. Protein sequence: CASSHRDYPYEQYF.

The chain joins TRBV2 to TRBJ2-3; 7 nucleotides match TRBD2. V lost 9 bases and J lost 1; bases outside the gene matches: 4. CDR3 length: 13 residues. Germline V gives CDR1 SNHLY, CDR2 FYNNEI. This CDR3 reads CASWAGGTDTQYF. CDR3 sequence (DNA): TGTGCCAGTTGGGCGGGGGGCACAGATACGCAGTATTTT.

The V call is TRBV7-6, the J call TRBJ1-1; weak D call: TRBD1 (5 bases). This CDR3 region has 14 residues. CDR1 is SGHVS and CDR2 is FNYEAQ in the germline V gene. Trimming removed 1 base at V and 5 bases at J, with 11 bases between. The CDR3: CASSLVDQGTEAFF. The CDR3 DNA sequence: TGTGCCAGCAGCTTAGTAGACCAGGGAACTGAAGCTTTCTTT.

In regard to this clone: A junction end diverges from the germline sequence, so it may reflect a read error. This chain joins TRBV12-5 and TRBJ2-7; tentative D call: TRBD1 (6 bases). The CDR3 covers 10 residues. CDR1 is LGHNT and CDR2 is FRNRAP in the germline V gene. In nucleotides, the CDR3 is TGTGCTAGTGGTGACGGACAGTGTCCCTTC. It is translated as CASGDGQCPF.

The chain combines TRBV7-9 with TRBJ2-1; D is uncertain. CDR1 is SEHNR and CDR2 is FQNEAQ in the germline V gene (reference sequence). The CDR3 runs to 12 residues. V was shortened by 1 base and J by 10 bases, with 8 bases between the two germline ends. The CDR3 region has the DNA TGTGCCAGCAGCTTAGAATATTCGGAGCAGTTCTTC. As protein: CASSLEYSEQFF.

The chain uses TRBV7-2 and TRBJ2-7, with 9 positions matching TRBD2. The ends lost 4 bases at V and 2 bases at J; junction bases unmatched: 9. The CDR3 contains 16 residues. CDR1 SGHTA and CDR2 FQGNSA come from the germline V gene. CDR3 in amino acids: CASSSPLGGGAYEQYF. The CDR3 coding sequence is TGTGCCAGCAGCTCCCCCTTGGGCGGGGGGGCCTACGAGCAGTACTTC.

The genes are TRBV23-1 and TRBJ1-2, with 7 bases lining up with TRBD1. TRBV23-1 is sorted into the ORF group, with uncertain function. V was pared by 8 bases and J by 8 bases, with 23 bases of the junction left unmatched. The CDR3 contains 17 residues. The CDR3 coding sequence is TGCGCCAGCGGACACCCGAGAACAGGGGAAACGAGGAGAGGCTACACCTTC. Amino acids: CASGHPRTGETRRGYTF.

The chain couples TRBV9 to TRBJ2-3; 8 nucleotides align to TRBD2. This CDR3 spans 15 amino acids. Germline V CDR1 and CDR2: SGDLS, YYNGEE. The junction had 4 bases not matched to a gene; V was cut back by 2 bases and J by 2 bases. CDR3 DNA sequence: TGTGCCAGCAGCGTGGGACTAGAACTCACAGATACGCAGTATTTT. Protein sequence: CASSVGLELTDTQYF.

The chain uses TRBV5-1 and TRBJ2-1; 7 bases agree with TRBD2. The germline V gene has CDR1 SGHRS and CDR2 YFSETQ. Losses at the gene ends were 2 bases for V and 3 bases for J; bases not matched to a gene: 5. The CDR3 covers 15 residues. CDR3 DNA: TGCGCCAGCAGCTTCTCTAGCGGACTCTACAATGAGCAGTTCTTC. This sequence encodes CASSFSSGLYNEQFF.

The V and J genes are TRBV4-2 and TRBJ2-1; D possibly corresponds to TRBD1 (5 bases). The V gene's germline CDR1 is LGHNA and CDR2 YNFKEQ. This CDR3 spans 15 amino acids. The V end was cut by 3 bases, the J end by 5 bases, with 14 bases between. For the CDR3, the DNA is TGTGCCAGCAGCCAGCCCCCCGTAGGGGACAATGAGCAGTTCTTC. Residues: CASSQPPVGDNEQFF.

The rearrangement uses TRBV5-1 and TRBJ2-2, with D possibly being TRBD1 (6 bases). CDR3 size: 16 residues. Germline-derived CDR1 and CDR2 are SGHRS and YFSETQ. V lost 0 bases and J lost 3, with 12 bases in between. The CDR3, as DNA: TGCGCCAGCAGCTTGGTCACAGGGCTGGACACCGGGGAGCTGTTTTTT. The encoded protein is CASSLVTGLDTGELFF.

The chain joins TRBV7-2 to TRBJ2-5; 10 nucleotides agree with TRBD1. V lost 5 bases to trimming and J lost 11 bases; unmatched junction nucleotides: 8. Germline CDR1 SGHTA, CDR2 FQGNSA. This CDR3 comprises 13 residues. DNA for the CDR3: TGTGCCAGCAGCCCAGGGACAGGGGTATCTCAGTACTTC. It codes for CASSPGTGVSQYF.

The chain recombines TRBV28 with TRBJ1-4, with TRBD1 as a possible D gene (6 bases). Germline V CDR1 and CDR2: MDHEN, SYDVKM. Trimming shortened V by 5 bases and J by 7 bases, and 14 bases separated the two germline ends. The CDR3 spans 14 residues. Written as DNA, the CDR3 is TGTGCCAGCAGTGGGGGCCAGGGTATTGAAAAACTGTTTTTT. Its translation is CASSGGQGIEKLFF.

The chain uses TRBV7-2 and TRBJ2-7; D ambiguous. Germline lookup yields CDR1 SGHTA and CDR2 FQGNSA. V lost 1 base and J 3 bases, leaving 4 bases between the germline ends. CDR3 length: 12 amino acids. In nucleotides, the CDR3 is TGTGCCAGCAGCTTAGACAACTACGAGCAGTACTTC. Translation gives CASSLDNYEQYF. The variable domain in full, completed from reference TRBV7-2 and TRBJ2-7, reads GAGVSQSPSNKVTEKGKDVELRCDPISGHTALYWYRQSLGQGLEFLIYFQGNSAPDKSGLPSDRFSAERTGGSVSTLTIQRTQQEDSAVYLCASSLDNYEQYFGPGTRLTVT.

The CDR3 region has the DNA TGTGCCAGCAGTTACAGCGACTATGGCTACACCTTC. Translation: CASSYSDYGYTF. V and J are TRBV6-5 and TRBJ1-2; D gene uncertain. Germline lookup yields CDR1 MNHEY and CDR2 SVGAGI. The CDR3 spans 12 residues. V lost 2 bases and J 3 bases, leaving 4 bases between the germline ends.

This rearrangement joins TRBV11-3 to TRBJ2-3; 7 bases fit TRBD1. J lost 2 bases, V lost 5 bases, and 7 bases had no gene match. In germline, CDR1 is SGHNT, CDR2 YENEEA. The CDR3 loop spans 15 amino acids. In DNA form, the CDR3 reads TGTGCCAGCAGCCCGATGGGGACAGACACAGATACGCAGTATTTT. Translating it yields CASSPMGTDTDTQYF.

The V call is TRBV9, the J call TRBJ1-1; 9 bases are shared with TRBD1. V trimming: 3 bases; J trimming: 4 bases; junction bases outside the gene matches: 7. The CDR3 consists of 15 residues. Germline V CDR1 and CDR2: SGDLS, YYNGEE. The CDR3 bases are TGTGCCAGCAGCGGGGGACAGGGTGTAGGCACTGAAGCTTTCTTT. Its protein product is CASSGGQGVGTEAFF.

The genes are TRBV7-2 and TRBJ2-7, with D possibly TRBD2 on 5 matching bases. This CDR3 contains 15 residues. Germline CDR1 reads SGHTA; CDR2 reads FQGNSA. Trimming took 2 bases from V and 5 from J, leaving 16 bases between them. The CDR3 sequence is CASSLTASSFHEQYF. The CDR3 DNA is TGTGCCAGCAGCTTAACGGCTAGCTCTTTCCACGAGCAGTACTTC.

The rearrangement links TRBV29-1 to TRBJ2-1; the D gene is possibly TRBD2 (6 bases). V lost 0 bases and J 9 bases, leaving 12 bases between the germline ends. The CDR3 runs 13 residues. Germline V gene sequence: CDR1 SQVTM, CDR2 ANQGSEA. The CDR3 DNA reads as TGCAGCGTTGAAGACACCGGGGGAGGTGAGCAGTTCTTC. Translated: CSVEDTGGGEQFF.

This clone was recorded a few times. CDR3 sequence (DNA): TGTGCCAGCAGTTACGCCGGGACAGTCTACGAGCAGTACTTC. Protein sequence: CASSYAGTVYEQYF. The chain links TRBV6-5 to TRBJ2-7, with 7 bases matching TRBD1. The CDR3 is 14 amino acids. Per the germline V gene, CDR1 is MNHEY and CDR2 is SVGAGI. Germline trimming cut 2 bases from V and 3 bases from J; bases unmatched to any gene: 4.

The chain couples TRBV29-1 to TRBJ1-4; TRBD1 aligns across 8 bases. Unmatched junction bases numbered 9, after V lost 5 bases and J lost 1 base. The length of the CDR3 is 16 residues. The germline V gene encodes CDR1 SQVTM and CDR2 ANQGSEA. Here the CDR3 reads CSVSHRGEGTNEKLFF. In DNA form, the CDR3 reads TGCAGCGTTAGCCACAGGGGGGAGGGAACTAATGAAAAACTGTTTTTT.

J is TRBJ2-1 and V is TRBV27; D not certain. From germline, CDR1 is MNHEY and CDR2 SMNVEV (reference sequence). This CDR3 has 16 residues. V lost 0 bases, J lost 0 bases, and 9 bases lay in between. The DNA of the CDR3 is TGTGCCAGCAGTTTATCGAGGTCGAGCTCCTACAATGAGCAGTTCTTC. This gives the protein CASSLSRSSSYNEQFF.

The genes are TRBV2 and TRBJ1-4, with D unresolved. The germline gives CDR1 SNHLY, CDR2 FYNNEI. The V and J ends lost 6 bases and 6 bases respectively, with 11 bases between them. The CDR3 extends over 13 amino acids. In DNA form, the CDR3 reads TGTGCCAGCAGGCCCAGGAAAGATGAAAAACTGTTTTTT. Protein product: CASRPRKDEKLFF. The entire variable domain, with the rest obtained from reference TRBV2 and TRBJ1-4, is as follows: EPEVTQTPSHQVTQMGQEVILRCVPISNHLYFYWYRQILGQKVEFLVSFYNNEISEKSEIFDDQFSVERPDGSNFTLKIRSTKLEDSAMYFCASRPRKDEKLFFGSGTQLSVL.

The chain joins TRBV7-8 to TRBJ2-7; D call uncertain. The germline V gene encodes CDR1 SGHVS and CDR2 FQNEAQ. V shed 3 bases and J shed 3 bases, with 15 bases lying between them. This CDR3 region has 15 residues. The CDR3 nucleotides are TGTGCCAGCAGCTTCCGTGGTCAGACTGGCTACGAGCAGTACTTC. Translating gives CASSFRGQTGYEQYF. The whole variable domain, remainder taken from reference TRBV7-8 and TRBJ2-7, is GAGVSQSPRYKVAKRGQDVALRCDPISGHVSLFWYQQALGQGPEFLTYFQNEAQLDKSGLPSDRFFAERPEGSVSTLKIQRTQQEDSAVYLCASSFRGQTGYEQYFGPGTRLTVT.

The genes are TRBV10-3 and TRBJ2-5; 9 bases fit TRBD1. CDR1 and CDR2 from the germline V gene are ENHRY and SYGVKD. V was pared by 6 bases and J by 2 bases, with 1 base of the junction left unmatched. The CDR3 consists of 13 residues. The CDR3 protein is CAIRGTGQETQYF. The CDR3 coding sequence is TGTGCCATCAGAGGGACAGGGCAAGAGACCCAGTACTTC.

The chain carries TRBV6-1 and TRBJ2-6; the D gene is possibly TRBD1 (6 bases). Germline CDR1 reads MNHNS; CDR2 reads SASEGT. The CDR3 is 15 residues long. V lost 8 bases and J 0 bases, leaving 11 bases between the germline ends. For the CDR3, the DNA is TGTGCCAGCCAGGGGCAGTACTCTGGGGCCAACGTCCTGACTTTC. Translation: CASQGQYSGANVLTF.